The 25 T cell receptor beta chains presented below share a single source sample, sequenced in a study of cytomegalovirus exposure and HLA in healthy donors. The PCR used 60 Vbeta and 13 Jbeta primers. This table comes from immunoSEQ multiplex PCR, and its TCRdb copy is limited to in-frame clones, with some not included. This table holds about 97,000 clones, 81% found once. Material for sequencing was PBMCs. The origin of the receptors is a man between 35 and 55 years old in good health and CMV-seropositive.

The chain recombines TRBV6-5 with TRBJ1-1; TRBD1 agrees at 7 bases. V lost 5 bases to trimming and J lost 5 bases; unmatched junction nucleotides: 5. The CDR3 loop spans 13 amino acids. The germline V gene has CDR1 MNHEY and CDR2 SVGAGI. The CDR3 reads CASSQQTGTEAFF. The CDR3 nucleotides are TGTGCCAGCAGTCAACAGACAGGGACTGAAGCTTTCTTT.

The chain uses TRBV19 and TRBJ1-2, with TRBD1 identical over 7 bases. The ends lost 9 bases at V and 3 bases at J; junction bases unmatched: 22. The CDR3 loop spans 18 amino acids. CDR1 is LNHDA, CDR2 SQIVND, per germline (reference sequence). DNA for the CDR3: TGTGCCAGCATGTATCGGCGCGGCACAGGGGATACTGACTATGGCTACACCTTC. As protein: CASMYRRGTGDTDYGYTF. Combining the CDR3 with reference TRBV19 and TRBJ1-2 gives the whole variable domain DGGITQSPKYLFRKEGQNVTLSCEQNLNHDAMYWYRQDPGQGLRLIYYSQIVNDFQKGDIAEGYSVSREKKESFPLTVTSAQKNPTAFYLCASMYRRGTGDTDYGYTFGSGTRLTVV.

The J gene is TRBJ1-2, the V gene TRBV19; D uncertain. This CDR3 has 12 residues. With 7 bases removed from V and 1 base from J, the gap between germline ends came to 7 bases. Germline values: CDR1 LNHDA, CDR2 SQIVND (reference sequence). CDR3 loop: CASKEGNYGYTF. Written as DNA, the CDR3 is TGTGCCAGTAAGGAGGGTAACTATGGCTACACCTTC. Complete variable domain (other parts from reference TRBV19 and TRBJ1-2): DGGITQSPKYLFRKEGQNVTLSCEQNLNHDAMYWYRQDPGQGLRLIYYSQIVNDFQKGDIAEGYSVSREKKESFPLTVTSAQKNPTAFYLCASKEGNYGYTFGSGTRLTVV.

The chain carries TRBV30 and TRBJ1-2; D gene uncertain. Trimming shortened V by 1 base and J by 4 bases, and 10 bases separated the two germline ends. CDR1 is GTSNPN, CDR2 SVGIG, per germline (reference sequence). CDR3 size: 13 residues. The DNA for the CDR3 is TGTGCCTGGAGTGCGGCGGGCCCCTATGGCTACACCTTC. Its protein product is CAWSAAGPYGYTF. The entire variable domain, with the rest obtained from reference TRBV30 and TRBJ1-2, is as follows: SQTIHQWPATLVQPVGSPLSLECTVEGTSNPNLYWYRQAAGRGLQLLFYSVGIGQISSEVPQNLSASRPQDRQFILSSKKLLLSDSGFYLCAWSAAGPYGYTFGSGTRLTVV.

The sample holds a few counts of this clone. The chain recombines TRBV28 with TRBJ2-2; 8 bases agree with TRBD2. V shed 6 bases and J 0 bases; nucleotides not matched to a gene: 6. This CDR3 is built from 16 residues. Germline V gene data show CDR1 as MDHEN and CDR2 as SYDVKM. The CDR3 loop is CASRGYSGTNTGELFF. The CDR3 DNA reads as TGTGCCAGCAGGGGATATAGCGGGACGAACACCGGGGAGCTGTTTTTT.

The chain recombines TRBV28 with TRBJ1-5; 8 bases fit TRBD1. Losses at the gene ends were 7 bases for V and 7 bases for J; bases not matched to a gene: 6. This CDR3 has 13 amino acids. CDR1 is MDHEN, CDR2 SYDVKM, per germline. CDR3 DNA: TGTGCCAGCACCTTGACAGGGGAACAGCCCCAGCATTTT. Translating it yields CASTLTGEQPQHF. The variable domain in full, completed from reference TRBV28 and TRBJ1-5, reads DVKVTQSSRYLVKRTGEKVFLECVQDMDHENMFWYRQDPGLGLRLIYFSYDVKMKEKGDIPEGYSVSREKKERFSLILESASTNQTSMYLCASTLTGEQPQHFGDGTRLSIL.

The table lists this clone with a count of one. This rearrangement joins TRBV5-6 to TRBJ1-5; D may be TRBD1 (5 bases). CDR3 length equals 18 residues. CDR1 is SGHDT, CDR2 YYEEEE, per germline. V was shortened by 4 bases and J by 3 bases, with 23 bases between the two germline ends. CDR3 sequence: CASSRSVIGGAFNQPQHF. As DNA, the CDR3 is TGTGCCAGCAGCCGATCTGTTATTGGTGGGGCGTTCAATCAGCCCCAGCATTTT. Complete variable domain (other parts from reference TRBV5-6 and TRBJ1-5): DAGVTQSPTHLIKTRGQQVTLRCSPKSGHDTVSWYQQALGQGPQFIFQYYEEEERQRGNFPDRFSGHQFPNYSSELNVNALLLGDSALYLCASSRSVIGGAFNQPQHFGDGTRLSIL.

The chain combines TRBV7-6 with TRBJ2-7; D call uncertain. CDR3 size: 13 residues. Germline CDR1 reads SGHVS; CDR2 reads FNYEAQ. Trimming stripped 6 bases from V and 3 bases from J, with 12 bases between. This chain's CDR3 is CASSSGPNYEQYF. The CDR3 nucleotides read TGTGCCAGCAGTTCTGGGCCTAACTACGAGCAGTACTTC.

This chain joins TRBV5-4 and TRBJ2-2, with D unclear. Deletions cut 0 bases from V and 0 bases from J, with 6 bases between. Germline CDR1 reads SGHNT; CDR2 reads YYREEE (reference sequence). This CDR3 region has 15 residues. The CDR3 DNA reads TGTGCCAGCAGCTTGGTGGGCACGAACACCGGGGAGCTGTTTTTT. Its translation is CASSLVGTNTGELFF.

CDR3 region: CASRGTSSNEKLFF. CDR3 coding DNA: TGCGCCAGCAGGGGGACATCATCTAATGAAAAACTGTTTTTT. J is TRBJ1-4 and V is TRBV5-1; a possible D gene is TRBD1 (6 bases). The germline V gene has CDR1 SGHRS and CDR2 YFSETQ. With 5 bases removed from V and 3 bases from J, the gap between germline ends came to 11 bases. The CDR3 runs to 14 residues.

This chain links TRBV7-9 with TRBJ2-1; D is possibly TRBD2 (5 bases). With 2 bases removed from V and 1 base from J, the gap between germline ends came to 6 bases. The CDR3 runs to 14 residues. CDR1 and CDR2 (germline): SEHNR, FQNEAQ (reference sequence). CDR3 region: CASSLRGSYNEQFF. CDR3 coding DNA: TGTGCCAGCAGCTTACGGGGATCCTACAATGAGCAGTTCTTC.

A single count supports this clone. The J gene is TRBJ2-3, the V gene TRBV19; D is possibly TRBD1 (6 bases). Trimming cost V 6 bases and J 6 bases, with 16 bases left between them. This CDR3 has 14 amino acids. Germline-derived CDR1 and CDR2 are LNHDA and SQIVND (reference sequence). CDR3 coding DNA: TGTGCCAGTAGCCGGGACAACCCGACGGATACGCAGTATTTT. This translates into CASSRDNPTDTQYF.

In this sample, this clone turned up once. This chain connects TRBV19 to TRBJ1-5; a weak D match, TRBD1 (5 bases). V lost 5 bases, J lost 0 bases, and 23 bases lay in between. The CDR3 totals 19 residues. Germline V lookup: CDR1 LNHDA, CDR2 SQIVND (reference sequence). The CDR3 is CASSAPGIVRGDSNQPQHF. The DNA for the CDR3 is TGTGCCAGTAGTGCCCCGGGGATAGTGCGGGGGGATAGCAATCAGCCCCAGCATTTT.

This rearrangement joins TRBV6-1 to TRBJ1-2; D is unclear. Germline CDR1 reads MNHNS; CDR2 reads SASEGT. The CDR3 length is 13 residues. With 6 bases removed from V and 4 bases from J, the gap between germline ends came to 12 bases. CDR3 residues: CASRRNLSYGYTF. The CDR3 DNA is TGTGCCAGCAGACGTAACTTGTCCTATGGCTACACCTTC.

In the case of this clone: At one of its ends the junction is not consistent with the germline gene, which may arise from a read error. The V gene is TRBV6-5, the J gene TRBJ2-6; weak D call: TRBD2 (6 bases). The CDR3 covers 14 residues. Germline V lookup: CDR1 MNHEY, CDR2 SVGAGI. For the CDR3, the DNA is TGTGCCAGCAGGCGGGGTTTTGGGGCCAACATCCTGACTTTC. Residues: CASRRGFGANILTF.

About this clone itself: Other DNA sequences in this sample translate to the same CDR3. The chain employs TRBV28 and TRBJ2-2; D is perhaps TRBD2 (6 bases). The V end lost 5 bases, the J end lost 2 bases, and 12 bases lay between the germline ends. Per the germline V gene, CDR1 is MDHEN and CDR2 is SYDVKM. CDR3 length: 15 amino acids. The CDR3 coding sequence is TGTGCCAGCAGTCCCGGGACTCCTAACACCGGGGAGCTGTTTTTT. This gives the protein CASSPGTPNTGELFF.

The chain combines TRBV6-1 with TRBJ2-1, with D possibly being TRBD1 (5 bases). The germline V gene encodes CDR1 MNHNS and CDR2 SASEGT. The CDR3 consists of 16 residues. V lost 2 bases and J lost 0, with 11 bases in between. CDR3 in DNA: TGTGCCAGCAGTGAACTGGGGCCTAGCTCCTACAATGAGCAGTTCTTC. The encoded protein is CASSELGPSSYNEQFF.

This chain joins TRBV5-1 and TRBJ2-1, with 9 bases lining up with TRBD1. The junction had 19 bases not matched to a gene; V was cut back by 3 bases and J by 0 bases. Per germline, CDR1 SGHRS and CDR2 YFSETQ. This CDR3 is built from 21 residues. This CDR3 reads CASSSGTGMSVGLGSYNEQFF. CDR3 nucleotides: TGCGCCAGCAGCTCCGGGACAGGGATGTCCGTCGGTCTGGGCTCCTACAATGAGCAGTTCTTC.

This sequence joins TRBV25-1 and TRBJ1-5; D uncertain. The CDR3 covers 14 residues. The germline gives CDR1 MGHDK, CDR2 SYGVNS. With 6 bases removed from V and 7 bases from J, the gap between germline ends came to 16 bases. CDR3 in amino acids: CASRGMGREQPQHF. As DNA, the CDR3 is TGTGCCAGCAGGGGGATGGGGAGGGAACAGCCCCAGCATTTT.

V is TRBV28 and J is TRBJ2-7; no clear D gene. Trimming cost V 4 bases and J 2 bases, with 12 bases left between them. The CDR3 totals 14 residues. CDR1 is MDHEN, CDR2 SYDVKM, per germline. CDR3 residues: CASSSGSLPYEQYF. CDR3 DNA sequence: TGTGCCAGCAGTTCCGGGTCCCTCCCCTACGAGCAGTACTTC.

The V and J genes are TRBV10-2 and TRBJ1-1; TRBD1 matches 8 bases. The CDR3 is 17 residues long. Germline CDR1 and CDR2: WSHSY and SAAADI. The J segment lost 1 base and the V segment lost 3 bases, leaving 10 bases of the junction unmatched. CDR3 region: CASSDRQGRWGNTEAFF. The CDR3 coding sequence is TGCGCCAGCAGTGATCGACAGGGGCGCTGGGGGAACACTGAAGCTTTCTTT.

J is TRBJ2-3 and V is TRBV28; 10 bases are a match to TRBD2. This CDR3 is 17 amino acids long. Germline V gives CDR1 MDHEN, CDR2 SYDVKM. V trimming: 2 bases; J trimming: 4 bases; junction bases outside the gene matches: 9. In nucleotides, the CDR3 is TGTGCCAGCAGTTTAAGGGTTAGCGGGAGGATCGCAGATACGCAGTATTTT. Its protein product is CASSLRVSGRIADTQYF.

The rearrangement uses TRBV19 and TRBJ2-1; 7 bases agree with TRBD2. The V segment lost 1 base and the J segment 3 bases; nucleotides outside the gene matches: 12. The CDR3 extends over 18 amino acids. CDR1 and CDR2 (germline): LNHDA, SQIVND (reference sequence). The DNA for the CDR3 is TGTGCCAGTAGTATAGCCTCCCTCGGGGGGAGAGGCTACAATGAGCAGTTCTTC. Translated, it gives CASSIASLGGRGYNEQFF.

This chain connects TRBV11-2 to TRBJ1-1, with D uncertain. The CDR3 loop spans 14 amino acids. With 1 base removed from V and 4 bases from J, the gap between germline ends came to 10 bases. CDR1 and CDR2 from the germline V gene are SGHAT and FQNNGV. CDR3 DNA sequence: TGTGCCAGCAGCTTAGGAATGGCCTCCACTGAAGCTTTCTTT. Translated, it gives CASSLGMASTEAFF.

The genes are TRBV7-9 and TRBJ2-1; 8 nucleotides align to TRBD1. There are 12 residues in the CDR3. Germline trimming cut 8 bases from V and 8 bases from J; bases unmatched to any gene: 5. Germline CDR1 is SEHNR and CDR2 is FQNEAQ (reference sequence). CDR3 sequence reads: CASETGDYEQFF. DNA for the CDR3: TGTGCCAGCGAGACAGGGGATTATGAGCAGTTCTTC.